Each of the 21 T cell receptor beta chains below was sequenced from the same sample in a study of Graves' ophthalmopathy and Graves' hyperthyroidism (dated by TCRdb to 2016 to 2018). Instrument used: Illumina HiSeq 2000. TCR beta CDR3 regions were amplified from RNA transcripts for repertoire sequencing. A first-round RT-PCR used HTBI primers with the Qiagen OneStep RT-PCR kit, followed by a second-round multiplex PCR, size selection and purification. The public reads were quality trimmed at Q25 with fastp and then assembled into clones with MiXCR by TCRdb, keeping productive beta chains. Rows merge per CDR3 protein into single entries with the most common DNA and genes. This sample has under 400,000 distinct CDR3 sequences in its table, and about 17% of those were observed once. The top ten clones comprise 9% to 15% of the sample. Sequencing was performed on peripheral blood. These receptors were obtained from an adult man with Graves' ophthalmopathy.

This chain uses TRBV20-1 with TRBJ2-4; D tentatively fits TRBD1 or TRBD2 (5 bases each). V was cut by 0 bases and J by 0 bases, with 9 bases left in between. This CDR3 region has 15 residues. In germline, CDR1 is DFQATT, CDR2 SNEGSKA (reference sequence). CDR3 region: CSAREGDLAKNIQYF. For the CDR3, the DNA is TGCAGTGCTAGAGAGGGGGACCTAGCCAAAAACATTCAGTACTTC.

Worth noting for this clonotype: A single base separates this from a much larger clone, so it may be a read error. The chain has TRBV30 and TRBJ2-7; TRBD1 matches at 8 bases. CDR1 and CDR2 from the germline V gene are GTSNPN and SVGIG (reference sequence). The V gene end was trimmed by 7 bases and the J gene end by 3 bases; junction bases not matched to a gene: 8. This CDR3 is 13 amino acids long. For the CDR3, the DNA is TGTGCCTTCTCGGACAGGGCAAACTACGAGCAGTACTTC. Its translation: CAFSDRANYEQYF.

This clonotype was picked up many times. The V and J genes are TRBV12-3 or TRBV12-4 and TRBJ1-3, with D uncertain. Trimming took 3 bases from V and 0 from J, leaving 6 bases between them. There are 14 residues in the CDR3. The CDR3 region is CASSFWDSGNTIYF. The CDR3 DNA follows: TGTGCCAGCAGTTTCTGGGACTCTGGAAACACCATATATTTT.

Many counts were recorded for this clonotype. The rearrangement uses TRBV20-1 and TRBJ1-5, with D maybe TRBD1 (6 bases). The CDR3 runs 15 residues. Germline loops: CDR1 DFQATT, CDR2 SNEGSKA (reference sequence). V lost 3 bases and J 0 bases, leaving 12 bases between the germline ends. The CDR3 bases are TGCAGTGCTAGTCGGGGGGCTGTTAGCAATCAGCCCCAGCATTTT. Protein product: CSASRGAVSNQPQHF.

Notes on this clonotype: This may stem from a read error, because a much larger clone lies one nucleotide away. The chain couples TRBV5-1 to TRBJ1-1; D is unclear. CDR1 and CDR2 (germline): SGHRS, YFSETQ. This CDR3 region has 14 residues. V was cut by 0 bases and J by 7 bases, with 13 bases left in between. In nucleotides, the CDR3 is TGCGCCAGCAGCTTGGCGCAGTGGGCAGTTGAAGCTTTCTTT. As protein: CASSLAQWAVEAFF.

Ten or more counts support this clonotype. This sequence joins TRBV2 and TRBJ2-2; tentatively, D is TRBD1 (5 bases). Trimming cost V 6 bases and J 2 bases, with 10 bases left between them. CDR1 SNHLY and CDR2 FYNNEI come from the germline V gene. The CDR3 has 14 residues. The CDR3 region is CASRRQGNTGELFF. The CDR3 DNA reads TGTGCCAGCAGGCGGCAGGGAAACACCGGGGAGCTGTTTTTT.

This clonotype was recorded at least ten times. This sequence joins TRBV6-5 and TRBJ1-6; 12 bases map to TRBD1. J was trimmed by 7 bases and V by 4 bases; bases with no gene match: 5. CDR1 is MNHEY and CDR2 is SVGAGI in the germline V gene. CDR3 length: 16 amino acids. For the CDR3, the DNA is TGTGCCAGCAGTTCCGGGACAGGGGGCTGGAATTCACCCCTCCACTTT. This codes for CASSSGTGGWNSPLHF.

This clonotype was found many times. The gene calls are TRBV12-3 or TRBV12-4 and TRBJ1-1, with TRBD1 as a possible D gene (5 bases). The CDR3 is made up of 15 amino acids. V lost 5 bases and J lost 1, with 14 bases in between. The CDR3 DNA reads as TGTGCCAGCAGTCCCGCCCCGCAGGGGAACACTGAAGCTTTCTTT. Residues: CASSPAPQGNTEAFF.

This clonotype was seen many times. This sequence joins TRBV20-1 and TRBJ2-2, with TRBD2 identical over 7 bases. In germline, CDR1 is DFQATT, CDR2 SNEGSKA (reference sequence). The CDR3 totals 17 residues. J lost 3 bases, V lost 0 bases, and 10 bases had no gene match. The chain's CDR3 is CSARDWRRLADTGELFF. As DNA, the CDR3 is TGCAGTGCTAGAGATTGGAGGAGACTAGCCGACACCGGGGAGCTGTTTTTT.

This clonotype came up many times. The chain combines TRBV18 with TRBJ1-1, with unresolved D. This CDR3 contains 14 residues. V lost 3 bases, J lost 5 bases, and 13 bases lay in between. Germline V gives CDR1 KGHSH, CDR2 LQKENI. The CDR3 region is CASSPWGARTEAFF. The DNA for the CDR3 is TGTGCCAGCTCACCGTGGGGAGCGCGGACTGAAGCTTTCTTT.

This clonotype was counted ten times or more. V gene TRBV12-3 or TRBV12-4 combines with J gene TRBJ2-5; TRBD1 might be the D (6 bases). This CDR3 is built from 13 residues. V lost 2 bases and J lost 4, with 8 bases in between. As DNA, the CDR3 is TGTGCCAGCAGTTTAACAGGGACAGAGACCCAGTACTTC. As protein: CASSLTGTETQYF.

The V call is TRBV13, the J call TRBJ2-7; D might be TRBD1 (5 bases). The CDR3 is 12 residues long. V was shortened by 7 bases and J by 6 bases, with 13 bases between the two germline ends. Germline V gene sequence: CDR1 PRHDT, CDR2 FYEKMQ (reference sequence). CDR3 DNA: TGTGCCAGCAACCTCCAGGGTGGCGAGCAGTACTTC. Protein: CASNLQGGEQYF.

This clonotype was recorded many times. The rearrangement uses TRBV20-1 and TRBJ1-5; 7 bases align to TRBD1. CDR3 length: 15 amino acids. Germline loops: CDR1 DFQATT, CDR2 SNEGSKA (reference sequence). J lost 3 bases, V lost 1 base, and 6 bases had no gene match. This CDR3 is CSARASQGNNQPQHF. DNA for the CDR3: TGCAGTGCTAGAGCATCACAGGGGAACAATCAGCCCCAGCATTTT.

As for this clonotype: Germline and junction disagree at one end, which may indicate a read error. For the CDR3, the DNA is TGTGCCAGCAGTGATCCCGGGATAGACGTTGGAAACACCATATCTTTT. Translating it yields CASSDPGIDVGNTISF. The V call is TRBV25-1, the J call TRBJ1-3; D is undetermined. The CDR3 runs 16 residues. CDR1 is MGHDK and CDR2 is SYGVNS in the germline V gene.

Ten or more counts support this clonotype. V usage is TRBV6-1 and J usage is TRBJ2-7; D gene unclear. Looked up from germline, CDR1 is MNHNS and CDR2 is SASEGT. This CDR3 is 15 amino acids long. V was clipped by 4 bases and J by 2 bases, with 15 bases between them. CDR3 protein: CASSALSFQTYEQYF. The CDR3, as DNA: TGTGCCAGCAGTGCCTTGAGCTTCCAGACCTACGAGCAGTACTTC.

V gene TRBV29-1 combines with J gene TRBJ2-7; weak D call: TRBD1 (5 bases). CDR1 is SQVTM and CDR2 is ANQGSEA in the germline V gene. V dropped 4 bases and J dropped 3 bases, with 10 bases sitting between them. The CDR3 covers 12 residues. CDR3 in amino acids: CSVARTSYEQYF. Written as DNA, the CDR3 is TGCAGCGTTGCCAGGACAAGCTACGAGCAGTACTTC.

This clonotype was recorded a few times. The chain recombines TRBV12-3 or TRBV12-4 with TRBJ1-5; no reliable D call. CDR3 size: 14 residues. Trimming took 6 bases from V and 3 from J, leaving 12 bases between them. The chain's CDR3 is CASRQTAYNQPQHF. CDR3 coding DNA: TGTGCCAGCAGGCAAACAGCTTACAATCAGCCCCAGCATTTT.

Remarks on this clonotype: A much larger clone lies a single base off, so this may be a read error. Since the CDR3 does not end with the conserved phenylalanine or tryptophan, this likely comes from a read error. V gene TRBV30 combines with J gene TRBJ1-5, with D possibly TRBD1 on 6 matching bases. This CDR3 is 13 amino acids long. The germline CDR1 and CDR2 sequences are GTSNPN and SVGIG (reference sequence). V was shortened by 1 base and J by 7 bases, with 11 bases between the two germline ends. The chain's CDR3 is CAWSASGEQPQHS. The CDR3 DNA sequence: TGTGCCTGGAGTGCGTCAGGGGAGCAGCCCCAGCATTCT.

This clonotype was seen many times. The chain links TRBV11-2 to TRBJ1-1; D is ambiguous. Trimming left V 3 bases short and J 7 bases short, with 6 bases between. The germline CDR1 and CDR2 sequences are SGHAT and FQNNGV. The CDR3 covers 11 residues. CDR3 nucleotide sequence: TGTGCCAGCAGCTTTCCCGATGAAGCTTTCTTT. Protein: CASSFPDEAFF.

This clonotype was detected only once. The chain is built from TRBV10-3 and TRBJ2-7; the D call may be TRBD1 or TRBD2 (5 bases each). Germline CDR1 ENHRY, CDR2 SYGVKD. The CDR3 is 13 residues long. Trimming pared 3 bases from V and 0 bases from J, leaving 6 bases between. The CDR3 region is CAISDGTSYEQYF. The CDR3 DNA sequence: TGTGCCATCAGTGATGGGACCTCCTACGAGCAGTACTTC.

This clonotype was counted at least ten times. The CDR3 nucleotides are TGTGCCACCAGCAGAGATCGACAGGCCGGGATTAACTATGGCTACACCTTC. Translating it yields CATSRDRQAGINYGYTF. This rearrangement joins TRBV15 to TRBJ1-2, with TRBD1 as a possible D gene (6 bases). The CDR3 is 17 amino acids. Germline V lookup: CDR1 LNHNV, CDR2 YYDKDF (reference sequence). Trimming cost V 0 bases and J 1 base, with 15 bases left between them.